This TCR beta chain was identified during a study of cytomegalovirus exposure and HLA in healthy donors. Study-level points and caveats: TCR beta sequences numbering 16,951 were associated with HLA alleles at 0.05 false discovery rate in a later analysis.

This clone has a handful of counts. The antigen is not known. This PCR relied on a set of 60 Vbeta primers and 13 Jbeta primers. Profiling relied on immunoSEQ multiplex PCR, and the TCRdb table lists in-frame clones only, not all of them. The repertoire consists of some 140,000 clones, with 76% occurring once and the leading ten covering over 2.5%. This clonotype was obtained from a man aged 35 to 55 in good health and CMV-seronegative. Source material: PBMCs.

The CDR3 DNA is TGTGCCAGCAGCCCCACGACAGGGTTGGGACCTGGATACGAGCAGTACTTC. This gives the protein CASSPTTGLGPGYEQYF. The chain uses TRBV11-3 and TRBJ2-7; 7 bases line up with TRBD1. Germline trimming cut 5 bases from V and 4 bases from J; bases unmatched to any gene: 17. Germline CDR1 SGHNT, CDR2 YENEEA. CDR3 length equals 17 residues.